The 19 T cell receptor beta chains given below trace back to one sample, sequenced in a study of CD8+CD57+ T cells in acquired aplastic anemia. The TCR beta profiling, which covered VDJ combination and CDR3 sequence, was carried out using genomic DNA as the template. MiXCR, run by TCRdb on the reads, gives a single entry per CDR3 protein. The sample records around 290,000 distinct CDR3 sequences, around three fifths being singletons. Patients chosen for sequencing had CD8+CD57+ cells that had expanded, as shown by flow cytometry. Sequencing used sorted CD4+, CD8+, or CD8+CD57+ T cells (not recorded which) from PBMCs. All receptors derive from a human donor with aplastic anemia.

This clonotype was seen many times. The CDR3 DNA is TGTGCCAGCAGACCCCCAACATTAGCGGGAGGGGATACGCAGTATTTT. This sequence encodes CASRPPTLAGGDTQYF. The genes are TRBV2 and TRBJ2-3; 11 bases map to TRBD2. The CDR3 sequence is 16 residues long. J lost 6 bases, V lost 6 bases, and 11 bases had no gene match. Germline V CDR1 and CDR2: SNHLY, FYNNEI.

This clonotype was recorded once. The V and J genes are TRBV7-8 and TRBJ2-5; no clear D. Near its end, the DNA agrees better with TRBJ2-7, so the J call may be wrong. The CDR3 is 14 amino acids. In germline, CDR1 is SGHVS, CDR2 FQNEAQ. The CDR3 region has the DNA TGTGCCAGCAGCTTAGCGGAGTCTACCTACGAGCAGTACTTC. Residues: CASSLAESTYEQYF.

CDR3 amino acids: CASSRPPNQPQHF. The CDR3 region has the DNA TGTGCCAGCAGTCGACCTCCCAATCAGCCCCAGCATTTT. The rearrangement uses TRBV2 and TRBJ1-5, with unresolved D. With 5 bases removed from V and 3 bases from J, the gap between germline ends came to 8 bases. From germline, CDR1 is SNHLY and CDR2 FYNNEI. CDR3 length equals 13 residues.

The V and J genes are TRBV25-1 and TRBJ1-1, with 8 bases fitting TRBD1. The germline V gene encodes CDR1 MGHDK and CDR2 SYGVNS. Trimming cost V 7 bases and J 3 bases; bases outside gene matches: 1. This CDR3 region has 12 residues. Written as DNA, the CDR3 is TGTGCCAGCACCAGGGGGCACACTGAAGCTTTCTTT. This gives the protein CASTRGHTEAFF. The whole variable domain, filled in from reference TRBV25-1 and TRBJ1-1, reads EADIYQTPRYLVIGTGKKITLECSQTMGHDKMYWYQQDPGMELHLIHYSYGVNSTEKGDLSSESTVSRIRTEHFPLTLESARPSHTSQYLCASTRGHTEAFFGQGTRLTVV.

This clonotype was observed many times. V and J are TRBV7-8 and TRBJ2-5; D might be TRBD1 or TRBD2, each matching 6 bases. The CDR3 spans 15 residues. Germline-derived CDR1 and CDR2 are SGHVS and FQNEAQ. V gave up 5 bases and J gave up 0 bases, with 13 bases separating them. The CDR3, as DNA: TGTGCCAGCAGCCCTAGGGGGGCGTACCAAGAGACCCAGTACTTC. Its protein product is CASSPRGAYQETQYF.

CDR3 protein: CASSFTGQGTEAFF. In DNA, the CDR3 is TGTGCCAGCAGCTTTACGGGACAGGGAACTGAAGCTTTCTTT. This rearrangement joins TRBV7-8 to TRBJ1-1, with TRBD1 matching over 9 bases. The CDR3 is 14 residues long. Germline loops: CDR1 SGHVS, CDR2 FQNEAQ. Germline trimming cut 3 bases from V and 5 bases from J; bases unmatched to any gene: 4.

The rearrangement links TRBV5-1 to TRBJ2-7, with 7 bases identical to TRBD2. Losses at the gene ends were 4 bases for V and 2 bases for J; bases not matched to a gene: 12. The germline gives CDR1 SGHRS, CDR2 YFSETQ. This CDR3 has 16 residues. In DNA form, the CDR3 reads TGCGCCAGCAGCCAAAAAAGCGGGGAGTTCCCCTACGAGCAGTACTTC. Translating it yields CASSQKSGEFPYEQYF.

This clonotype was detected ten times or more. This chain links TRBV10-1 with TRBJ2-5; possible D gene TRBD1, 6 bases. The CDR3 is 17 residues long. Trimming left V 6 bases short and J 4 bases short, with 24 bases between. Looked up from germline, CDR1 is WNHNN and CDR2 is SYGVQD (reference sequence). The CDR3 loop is CASRPINRQGRGETQYF. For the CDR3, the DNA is TGCGCCAGCAGGCCAATAAATCGTCAGGGGCGCGGAGAGACCCAGTACTTC.

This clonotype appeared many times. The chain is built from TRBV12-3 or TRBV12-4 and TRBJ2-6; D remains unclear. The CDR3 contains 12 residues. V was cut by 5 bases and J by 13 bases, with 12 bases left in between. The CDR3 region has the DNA TGTGCCAGCAGTAATCAAAAGGTAGTCCTGACTTTC. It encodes CASSNQKVVLTF.

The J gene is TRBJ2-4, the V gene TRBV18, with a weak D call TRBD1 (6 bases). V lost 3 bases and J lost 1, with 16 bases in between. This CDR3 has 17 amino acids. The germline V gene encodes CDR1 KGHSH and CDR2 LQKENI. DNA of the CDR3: TGTGCCAGCTCACCCTCGCAGGGGTTACTGGCCAAAAACATTCAGTACTTC. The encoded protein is CASSPSQGLLAKNIQYF.

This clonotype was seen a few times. As DNA, the CDR3 is TGTGCCAGCAACCCACTAGCGGGAGGTGAGCAGTTCTTC. As protein: CASNPLAGGEQFF. This rearrangement joins TRBV7-2 to TRBJ2-1, with TRBD2 matching 12 bases. The CDR3 covers 13 residues. The germline V gene has CDR1 SGHTA and CDR2 FQGNSA. With V trimmed by 7 bases and J by 9 bases, 4 bases remained unmatched.

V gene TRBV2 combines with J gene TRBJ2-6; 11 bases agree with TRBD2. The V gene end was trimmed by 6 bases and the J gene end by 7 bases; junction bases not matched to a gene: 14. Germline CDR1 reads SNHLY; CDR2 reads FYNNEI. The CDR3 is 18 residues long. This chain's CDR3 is CASSPGLADTLGANVLTF. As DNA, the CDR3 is TGTGCCAGCAGCCCGGGACTAGCGGACACTCTGGGCGCCAACGTCCTGACTTTC.

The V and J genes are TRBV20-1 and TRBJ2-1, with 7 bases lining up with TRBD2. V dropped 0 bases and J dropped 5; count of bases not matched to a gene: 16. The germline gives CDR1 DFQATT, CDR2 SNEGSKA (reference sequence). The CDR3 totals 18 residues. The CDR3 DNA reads TGCAGTGCTAGAGATCTCCCCCGGAAGAGCGGGACTGACAATGAGCAGTTCTTC. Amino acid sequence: CSARDLPRKSGTDNEQFF.

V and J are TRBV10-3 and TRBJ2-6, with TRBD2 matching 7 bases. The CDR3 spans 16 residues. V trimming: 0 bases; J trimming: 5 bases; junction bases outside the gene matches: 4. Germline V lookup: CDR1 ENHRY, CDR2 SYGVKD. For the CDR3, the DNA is TGTGCCATCAGTGAGTCTGGGAGCGGGAGGGCCAACGTCCTGACTTTC. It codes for CAISESGSGRANVLTF.

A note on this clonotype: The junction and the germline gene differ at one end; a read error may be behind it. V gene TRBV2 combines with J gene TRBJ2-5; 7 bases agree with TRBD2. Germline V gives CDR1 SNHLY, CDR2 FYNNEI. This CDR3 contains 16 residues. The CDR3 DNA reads TGTGCCAGCAGTGAAGGCGGGGGTCGATACCAAGAGACCCAATACTTC. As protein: CASSEGGGRYQETQYF.

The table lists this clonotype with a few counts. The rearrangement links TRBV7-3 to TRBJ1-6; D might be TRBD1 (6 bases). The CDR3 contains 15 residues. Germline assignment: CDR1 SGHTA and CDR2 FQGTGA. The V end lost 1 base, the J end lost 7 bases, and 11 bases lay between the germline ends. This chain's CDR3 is CASSLRRQGNSPLHF. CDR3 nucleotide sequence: TGTGCCAGCAGCTTAAGGCGCCAGGGGAATTCACCCCTCCACTTT.

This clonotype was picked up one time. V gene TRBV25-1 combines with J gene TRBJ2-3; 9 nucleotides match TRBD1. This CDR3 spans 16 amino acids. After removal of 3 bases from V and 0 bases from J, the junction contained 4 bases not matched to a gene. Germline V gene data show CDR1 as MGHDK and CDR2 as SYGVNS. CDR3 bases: TGTGCCAGCAGTGAGGGGACAGGGTGGAGCACAGATACGCAGTATTTT. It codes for CASSEGTGWSTDTQYF.

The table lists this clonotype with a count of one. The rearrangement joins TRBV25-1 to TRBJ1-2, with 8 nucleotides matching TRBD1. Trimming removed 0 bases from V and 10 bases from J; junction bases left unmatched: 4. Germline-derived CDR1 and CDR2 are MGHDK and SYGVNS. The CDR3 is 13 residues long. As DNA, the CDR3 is TGTGCCAGCAGTGAATATGCACAGGGGGACTACACCTTC. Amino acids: CASSEYAQGDYTF.

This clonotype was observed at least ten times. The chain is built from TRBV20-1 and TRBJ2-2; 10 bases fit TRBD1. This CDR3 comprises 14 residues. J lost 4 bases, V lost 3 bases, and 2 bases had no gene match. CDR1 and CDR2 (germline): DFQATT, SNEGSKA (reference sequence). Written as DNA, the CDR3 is TGCAGTGCTAGGGACAGGGGGAGCACCGGGGAGCTGTTTTTT. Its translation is CSARDRGSTGELFF.